What follows are 25 T cell receptor beta chains derived from one specimen sequenced in a study of beta chain features in type 1 diabetes. Expressed TCRB transcripts were sequenced, since all the RNA that had been isolated was reverse transcribed. Sequencing used immunoSEQ multiplex PCR; TCRdb keeps in-frame clones, though not all of them. The table shows about 320,000 clones, with about 14% occurring only once. Sequences were obtained from central memory CD4+ T cells from blood. These receptors were obtained from a young man in good health.

This clone was counted only a few times. The chain links TRBV6-5 to TRBJ1-4; D call uncertain. V was clipped by 6 bases and J by 1 base, with 12 bases between them. Germline V lookup: CDR1 MNHEY, CDR2 SVGAGI. The CDR3 covers 15 residues. The CDR3 loop is CASRDQAGTNEKLFF. The CDR3 DNA reads as TGTGCCAGCAGAGACCAGGCGGGAACTAATGAAAAACTGTTTTTT.

This clone occurred many times. The chain combines TRBV10-3 with TRBJ1-6; D unclear. The CDR3 totals 13 residues. Germline V gives CDR1 ENHRY, CDR2 SYGVKD. The V end lost 6 bases, the J end lost 9 bases, and 12 bases lay between the germline ends. CDR3 region: CAIRGRESSPLHF. As DNA, the CDR3 is TGTGCCATCAGGGGTAGGGAAAGTTCACCCCTCCACTTT.

The CDR3 spells CASSSTGYGYTF. The CDR3 DNA follows: TGTGCCAGCAGTTCGACAGGGTACGGCTACACCTTC. The V call is TRBV6-5, the J call TRBJ1-2; 7 bases map to TRBD1. V lost 4 bases and J lost 8; bases outside the gene matches: 4. CDR3 length: 12 amino acids. The germline gives CDR1 MNHEY, CDR2 SVGAGI.

The chain joins TRBV23-1 to TRBJ1-5; 8 nucleotides align to TRBD1. TRBV23-1 is an open reading frame, and its role is uncertain. V shed 4 bases, J shed 0 bases, and the junction held 17 bases outside the gene matches. The CDR3 has 20 residues. The chain's CDR3 is CASSRATGALPYDSNQPQHF. The CDR3 region has the DNA TGCGCCAGCAGTCGGGCGACAGGGGCTCTGCCCTATGATAGCAATCAGCCCCAGCATTTT.

This clone was detected many times. The rearrangement uses TRBV19 and TRBJ1-6; D remains ambiguous. Germline-derived CDR1 and CDR2 are LNHDA and SQIVND (reference sequence). CDR3 length: 13 residues. V gave up 4 bases and J gave up 8 bases, with 9 bases separating them. CDR3 residues: CASSTYGDSPLHF. The CDR3 DNA reads as TGTGCCAGTAGTACTTACGGAGATTCACCCCTCCACTTT.

This clone showed up just a few times. The chain links TRBV7-2 to TRBJ2-5; D not certain. The CDR3 runs to 18 residues. The ends were cut back, 2 bases at V and 2 bases at J, with 21 bases in the middle. CDR1 SGHTA and CDR2 FQGNSA come from the germline V gene. In DNA form, the CDR3 reads TGTGCCAGCAGCTTACGCGGTTCGATCAGCAGGCGACAAGAGACCCAGTACTTC. Its translation is CASSLRGSISRRQETQYF.

Only a few counts were recorded for this clone. V usage is TRBV4-1 and J usage is TRBJ2-5; D gene unclear. Germline values: CDR1 MGHRA, CDR2 YSYEKL. This CDR3 spans 13 amino acids. V was clipped by 1 base and J by 4 bases, with 7 bases between them. In DNA form, the CDR3 reads TGCGCCAGCAGCCAAGCGCCGACAGAGACCCAGTACTTC. As protein: CASSQAPTETQYF.

In its sample, this clone was seen a few times. The genes are TRBV25-1 and TRBJ2-1; D may be TRBD1 or TRBD2 (5 bases each). V was pared by 5 bases and J by 2 bases, with 16 bases between. The CDR3 contains 16 residues. The V gene's germline CDR1 is MGHDK and CDR2 SYGVNS. As DNA, the CDR3 is TGTGCCAGCAGTCCTAACGGGGCGTTTGCCTACAATGAGCAGTTCTTC. Its translation is CASSPNGAFAYNEQFF.

Only a few counts were recorded for this clone. The chain couples TRBV18 to TRBJ2-1, with 15 bases fitting TRBD2. The germline V gene encodes CDR1 KGHSH and CDR2 LQKENI. The CDR3 runs 16 residues. J lost 8 bases, V lost 1 base, and 3 bases had no gene match. The CDR3 region is CASSPRGLAGGDEQFF. CDR3 coding DNA: TGTGCCAGCTCACCACGCGGACTAGCGGGAGGGGATGAGCAGTTCTTC.

This clone showed up many times. The rearrangement links TRBV11-2 to TRBJ2-5; D is possibly TRBD1 (7 bases). The CDR3 contains 16 residues. Looked up from germline, CDR1 is SGHAT and CDR2 is FQNNGV. Trimming took off 1 base at V and 2 bases at J, with 14 bases between the two ends. CDR3 protein: CASSLGPPGGQETQYF. For the CDR3, the DNA is TGTGCCAGCAGCTTAGGGCCTCCAGGGGGGCAAGAGACCCAGTACTTC.

In this sample, this clone turned up a few times. This chain uses TRBV6-5 with TRBJ2-1, with D unresolved. CDR3 length equals 10 residues. Trimming cost V 6 bases and J 10 bases, with 7 bases left between them. Germline lookup yields CDR1 MNHEY and CDR2 SVGAGI. The DNA of the CDR3 is TGTGCCAGCAGACGGACGGAGCAGTTCTTC. As protein: CASRRTEQFF.

This clone has a handful of counts. The genes are TRBV27 and TRBJ2-2; D possibly matches TRBD1 or TRBD2 (6 bases each). V was clipped by 0 bases and J by 6 bases, with 17 bases between them. Germline V gene sequence: CDR1 MNHEY, CDR2 SMNVEV (reference sequence). The CDR3 contains 17 residues. Written as DNA, the CDR3 is TGTGCCAGCAGTTTATCATTTTCCGGGGGCAGTGCCGGGGAGCTGTTTTTT. This sequence encodes CASSLSFSGGSAGELFF.

This clone was seen more than once but under ten times. The V gene is TRBV6-5, the J gene TRBJ2-7; D remains ambiguous. Per germline, CDR1 MNHEY and CDR2 SVGAGI. V gave up 5 bases and J gave up 3 bases, with 14 bases separating them. The CDR3 length is 14 residues. The CDR3 sequence: CASSPGTMGYEQYF. The CDR3 region has the DNA TGTGCCAGCAGTCCCGGAACTATGGGCTACGAGCAGTACTTC.

This clone has ten or more counts. The chain combines TRBV11-2 with TRBJ2-4; no clear D. V lost 5 bases and J lost 3, with 5 bases in between. Germline V lookup: CDR1 SGHAT, CDR2 FQNNGV. The CDR3 loop spans 12 amino acids. The CDR3 bases are TGTGCCAGCAGCCAGAGCAAAAACATTCAGTACTTC. It encodes CASSQSKNIQYF.

There are a few counts of this clone. Other DNA sequences in the same sample also yield this CDR3. This rearrangement joins TRBV6-5 to TRBJ1-1, with 7 bases aligning to TRBD1. V lost 4 bases, J lost 0 bases, and 2 bases stayed unmatched. The CDR3 length is 14 residues. CDR1 MNHEY and CDR2 SVGAGI come from the germline V gene. The CDR3 region is CASSFGQVNTEAFF. DNA for the CDR3: TGTGCCAGCAGTTTTGGACAGGTGAACACTGAAGCTTTCTTT.

The chain has TRBV19 and TRBJ1-5; maybe TRBD1 (5 bases). The V end lost 7 bases, the J end lost 2 bases, and 15 bases lay between the germline ends. CDR3 length: 15 residues. Germline V gene sequence: CDR1 LNHDA, CDR2 SQIVND (reference sequence). In DNA form, the CDR3 reads TGTGCCAGTAAGAGGACTACCAGGGGCAATCAGCCCCAGCATTTT. Its translation is CASKRTTRGNQPQHF.

In this sample, this clone turned up a few times. The rearrangement joins TRBV19 to TRBJ2-1; a possible D gene is TRBD2 (6 bases). CDR1 is LNHDA and CDR2 is SQIVND in the germline V gene (reference sequence). The CDR3 is made up of 16 amino acids. V lost 5 bases and J 6 bases, leaving 20 bases between the germline ends. The CDR3 is CASSDGGLDYINEQFF. CDR3 sequence (DNA): TGTGCCAGTAGTGATGGGGGACTGGACTATATCAATGAGCAGTTCTTC. The whole variable domain, remainder taken from reference TRBV19 and TRBJ2-1, is DGGITQSPKYLFRKEGQNVTLSCEQNLNHDAMYWYRQDPGQGLRLIYYSQIVNDFQKGDIAEGYSVSREKKESFPLTVTSAQKNPTAFYLCASSDGGLDYINEQFFGPGTRLTVL.

In its sample, this clone was seen many times. V gene TRBV15 combines with J gene TRBJ1-5; D gene unclear. The germline V and J ends were trimmed by 2 bases and 11 bases, with 10 bases remaining between them. This CDR3 comprises 12 residues. The V gene's germline CDR1 is LNHNV and CDR2 YYDKDF (reference sequence). CDR3 nucleotide sequence: TGTGCCACCAGCAGACCCCGGGGTTCCCAGCATTTT. Encoded protein: CATSRPRGSQHF.

The rearrangement uses TRBV7-7 and TRBJ2-5; 7 nucleotides agree with TRBD1. Per germline, CDR1 SSHAT and CDR2 FNYEAQ (reference sequence). This CDR3 is 12 amino acids long. The J segment lost 5 bases and the V segment lost 11 bases, leaving 8 bases of the junction unmatched. As DNA, the CDR3 is TGTGCCCGCCGCCGGGACAGTGAGACCCAGTACTTC. It encodes CARRRDSETQYF.

This clone was counted a few times. The rearrangement uses TRBV7-8 and TRBJ2-7, with TRBD2 identical over 8 bases. Germline V lookup: CDR1 SGHVS, CDR2 FQNEAQ. The CDR3 sequence is 14 residues long. V shed 4 bases and J 3 bases; nucleotides not matched to a gene: 5. CDR3 nucleotide sequence: TGTGCCAGCAGCTGGACTAGCAATAACTACGAGCAGTACGTC. Its translation is CASSWTSNNYEQYV.

V usage is TRBV9 and J usage is TRBJ2-3, with D unclear. Germline V gene lookup returns CDR1 SGDLS and CDR2 YYNGEE. The CDR3 spans 14 residues. Trimming took 4 bases from V and 1 from J, leaving 10 bases between them. In DNA form, the CDR3 reads TGTGCCAGCAGCCCGTGGGATCGCACAGATACGCAGTATTTT. Translation: CASSPWDRTDTQYF.

This chain links TRBV6-5 with TRBJ2-5, with 8 bases aligning to TRBD1. This CDR3 has 15 residues. The V and J ends lost 5 bases and 5 bases, in that order; junction bases with no gene match: 10. CDR1 is MNHEY and CDR2 is SVGAGI in the germline V gene. The CDR3 loop reads CASSNPQGGTETQYF. DNA of the CDR3: TGTGCCAGCAGTAACCCACAGGGGGGCACGGAGACCCAGTACTTC.

V and J are TRBV7-2 and TRBJ2-5; D gene uncertain. The germline V gene has CDR1 SGHTA and CDR2 FQGNSA. There are 15 residues in the CDR3. V was shortened by 1 base and J by 5 bases, with 14 bases between the two germline ends. This CDR3 reads CASSLVESRRETQYF. The CDR3 DNA reads TGTGCCAGCAGCTTAGTCGAGAGTAGGCGGGAGACCCAGTACTTC. The whole variable domain, remainder taken from reference TRBV7-2 and TRBJ2-5, is GAGVSQSPSNKVTEKGKDVELRCDPISGHTALYWYRQSLGQGLEFLIYFQGNSAPDKSGLPSDRFSAERTGGSVSTLTIQRTQQEDSAVYLCASSLVESRRETQYFGPGTRLLVL.

This clone was found a few times. The rearrangement uses TRBV5-1 and TRBJ1-1; TRBD1 might be the D (6 bases). Trimming removed 0 bases at V and 4 bases at J, with 13 bases between. Germline lookup yields CDR1 SGHRS and CDR2 YFSETQ. The CDR3 is 15 residues long. The chain's CDR3 is CASSLGTGRSTEAFF. The DNA of the CDR3 is TGCGCCAGCAGCTTGGGAACAGGGAGAAGCACTGAAGCTTTCTTT. Based on the CDR3 plus reference TRBV5-1 and TRBJ1-1, the full variable domain is KAGVTQTPRYLIKTRGQQVTLSCSPISGHRSVSWYQQTPGQGLQFLFEYFSETQRNKGNFPGRFSGRQFSNSRSEMNVSTLELGDSALYLCASSLGTGRSTEAFFGQGTRLTVV.

This clone was detected only a few times. This rearrangement joins TRBV7-2 to TRBJ2-4; unclear D gene. In germline, CDR1 is SGHTA, CDR2 FQGNSA. Deletions cut 5 bases from V and 0 bases from J, with 11 bases between. This CDR3 is built from 15 residues. The CDR3: CASSRHLIAKNIQYF. In nucleotides, the CDR3 is TGTGCCAGCAGCCGGCACCTCATAGCCAAAAACATTCAGTACTTC.